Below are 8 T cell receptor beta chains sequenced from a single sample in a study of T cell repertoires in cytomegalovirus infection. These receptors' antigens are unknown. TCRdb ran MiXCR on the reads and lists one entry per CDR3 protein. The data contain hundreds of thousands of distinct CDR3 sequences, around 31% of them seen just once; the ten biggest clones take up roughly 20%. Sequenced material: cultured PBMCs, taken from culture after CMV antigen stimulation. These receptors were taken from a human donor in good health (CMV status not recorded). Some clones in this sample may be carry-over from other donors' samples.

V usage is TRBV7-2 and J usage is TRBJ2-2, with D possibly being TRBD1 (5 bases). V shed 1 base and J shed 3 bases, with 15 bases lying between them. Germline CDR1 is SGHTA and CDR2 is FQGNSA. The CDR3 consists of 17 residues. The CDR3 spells CASSLGWGGSYTGELFF. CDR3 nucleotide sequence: TGTGCCAGCAGCTTAGGATGGGGCGGCTCGTACACCGGGGAGCTGTTTTTT.

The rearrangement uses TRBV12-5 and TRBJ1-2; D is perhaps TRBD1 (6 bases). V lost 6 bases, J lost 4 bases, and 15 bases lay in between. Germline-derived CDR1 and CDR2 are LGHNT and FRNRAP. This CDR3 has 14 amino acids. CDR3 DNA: TGTGCTAGTGGGCTGGGACACTCGGGCTATGGCTACACCTTC. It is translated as CASGLGHSGYGYTF.

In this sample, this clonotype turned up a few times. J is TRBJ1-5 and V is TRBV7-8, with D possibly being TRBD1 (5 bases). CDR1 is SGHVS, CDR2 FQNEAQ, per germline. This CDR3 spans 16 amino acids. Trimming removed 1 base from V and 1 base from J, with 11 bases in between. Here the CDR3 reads CASSLGGFRSNQPQHF. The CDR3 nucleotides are TGTGCCAGCAGCTTAGGGGGGTTCCGGAGCAATCAGCCCCAGCATTTT.

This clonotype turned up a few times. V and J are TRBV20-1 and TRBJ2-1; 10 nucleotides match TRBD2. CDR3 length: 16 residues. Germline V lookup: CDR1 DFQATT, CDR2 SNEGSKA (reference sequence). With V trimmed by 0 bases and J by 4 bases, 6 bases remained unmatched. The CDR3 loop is CSARDRIAGGYNEQFF. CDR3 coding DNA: TGCAGTGCTAGAGATCGAATAGCGGGGGGATACAATGAGCAGTTCTTC.

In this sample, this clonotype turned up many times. CDR3: CASSPQGNEQYF. The CDR3 region has the DNA TGTGCCAGCAGTCCTCAGGGAAATGAGCAGTACTTC. The chain couples TRBV12-3 or TRBV12-4 to TRBJ2-7; D may be TRBD1 (5 bases). The CDR3 has 12 amino acids. V dropped 5 bases and J dropped 7 bases, with 12 bases sitting between them.

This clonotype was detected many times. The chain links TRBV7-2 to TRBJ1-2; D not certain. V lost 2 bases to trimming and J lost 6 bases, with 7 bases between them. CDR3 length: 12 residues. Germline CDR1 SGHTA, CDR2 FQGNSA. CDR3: CASSLTLDGYTF. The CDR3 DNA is TGTGCCAGCAGCTTAACATTAGATGGCTACACCTTC.

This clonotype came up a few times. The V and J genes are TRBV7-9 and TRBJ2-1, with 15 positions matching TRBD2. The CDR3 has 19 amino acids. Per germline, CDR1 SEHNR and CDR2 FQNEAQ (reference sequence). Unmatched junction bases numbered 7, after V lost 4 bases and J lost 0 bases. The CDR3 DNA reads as TGTGCCAGCAGCTACAGGGGACTAGCGGGAGGCGGCTCCTACAATGAGCAGTTCTTC. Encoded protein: CASSYRGLAGGGSYNEQFF.

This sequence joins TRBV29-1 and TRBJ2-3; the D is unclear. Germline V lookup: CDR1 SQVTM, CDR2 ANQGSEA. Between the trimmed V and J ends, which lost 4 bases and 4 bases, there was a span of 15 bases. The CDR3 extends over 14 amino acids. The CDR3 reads CSVVSVWRADTQYF. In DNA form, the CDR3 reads TGCAGCGTTGTCTCAGTCTGGCGTGCAGATACGCAGTATTTT.